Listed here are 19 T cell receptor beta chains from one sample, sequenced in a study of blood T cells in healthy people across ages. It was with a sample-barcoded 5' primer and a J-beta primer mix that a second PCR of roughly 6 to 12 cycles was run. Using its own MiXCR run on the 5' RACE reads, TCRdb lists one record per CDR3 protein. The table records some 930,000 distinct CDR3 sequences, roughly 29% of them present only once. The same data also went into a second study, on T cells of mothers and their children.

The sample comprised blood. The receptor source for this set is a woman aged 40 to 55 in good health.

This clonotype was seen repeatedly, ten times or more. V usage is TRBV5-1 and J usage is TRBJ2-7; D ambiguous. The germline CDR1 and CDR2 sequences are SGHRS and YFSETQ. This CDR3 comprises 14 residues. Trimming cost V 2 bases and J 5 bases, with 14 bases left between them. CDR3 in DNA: TGCGCCAGCAGCTTAACGGCTGGCAGCCACGAGCAGTACTTC. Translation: CASSLTAGSHEQYF.

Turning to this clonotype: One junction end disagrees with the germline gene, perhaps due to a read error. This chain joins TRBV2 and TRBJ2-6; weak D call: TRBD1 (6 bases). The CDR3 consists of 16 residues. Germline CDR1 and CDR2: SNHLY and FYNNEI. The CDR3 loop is CASSDLQGTGVNVLTF. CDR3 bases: TGTGCCAGCAGTGACCTACAGGGAACTGGGGTCAACGTCCTGACTTTC.

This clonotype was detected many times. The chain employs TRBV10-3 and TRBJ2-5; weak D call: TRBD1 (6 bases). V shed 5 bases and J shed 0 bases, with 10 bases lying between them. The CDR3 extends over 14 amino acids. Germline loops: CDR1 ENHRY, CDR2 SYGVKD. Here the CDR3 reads CAISRGGNQETQYF. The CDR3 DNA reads TGTGCCATCAGTCGAGGGGGTAACCAAGAGACCCAGTACTTC.

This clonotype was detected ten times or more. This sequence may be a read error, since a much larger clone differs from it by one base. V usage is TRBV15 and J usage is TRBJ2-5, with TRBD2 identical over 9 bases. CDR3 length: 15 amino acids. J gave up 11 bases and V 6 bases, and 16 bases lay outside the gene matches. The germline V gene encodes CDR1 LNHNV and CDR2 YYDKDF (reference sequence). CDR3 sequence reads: CATSIFAGGLNEQYF. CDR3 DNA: TGTGCCACCAGTATTTTTGCGGGGGGGCTGAATGAGCAGTACTTC.

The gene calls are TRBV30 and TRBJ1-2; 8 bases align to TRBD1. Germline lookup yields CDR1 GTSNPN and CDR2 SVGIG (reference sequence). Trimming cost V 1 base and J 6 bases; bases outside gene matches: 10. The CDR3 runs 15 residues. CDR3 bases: TGTGCCTGGAGTGCAAACAGGGGGTTGTCGAATGGCTACACCTTC. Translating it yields CAWSANRGLSNGYTF. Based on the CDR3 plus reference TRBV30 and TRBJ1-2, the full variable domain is SQTIHQWPATLVQPVGSPLSLECTVEGTSNPNLYWYRQAAGRGLQLLFYSVGIGQISSEVPQNLSASRPQDRQFILSSKKLLLSDSGFYLCAWSANRGLSNGYTFGSGTRLTVV.

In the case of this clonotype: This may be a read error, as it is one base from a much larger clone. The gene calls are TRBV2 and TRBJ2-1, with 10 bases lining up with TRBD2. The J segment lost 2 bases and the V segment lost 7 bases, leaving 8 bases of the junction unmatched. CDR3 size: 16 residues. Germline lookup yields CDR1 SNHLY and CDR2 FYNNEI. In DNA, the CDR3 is TGTGCCAGCAAGACCCGAGCGGGGGGGACCTACAATGAGCAGTTCTTC. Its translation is CASKTRAGGTYNEQFF.

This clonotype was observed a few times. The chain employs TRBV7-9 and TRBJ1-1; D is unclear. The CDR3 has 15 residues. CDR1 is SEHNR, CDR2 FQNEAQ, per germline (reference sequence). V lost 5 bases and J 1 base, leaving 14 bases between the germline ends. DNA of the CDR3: TGTGCCAGCAGCGTTAGTGACTTAGGGAACACTGAAGCTTTCTTT. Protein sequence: CASSVSDLGNTEAFF.

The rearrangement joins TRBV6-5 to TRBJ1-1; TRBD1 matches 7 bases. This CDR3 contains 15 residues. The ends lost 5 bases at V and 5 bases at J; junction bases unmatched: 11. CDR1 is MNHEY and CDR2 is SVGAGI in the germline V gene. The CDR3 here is CASSIRTRGLTEAFF. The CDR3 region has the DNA TGTGCCAGCAGTATACGAACGAGGGGGCTGACTGAAGCTTTCTTT.

The CDR3 DNA is TGTGCCAGCAGCTCCTACAGGGGGCGAGGCACCGGGGAGCTGTTTTTT. Its protein is CASSSYRGRGTGELFF. The V call is TRBV7-3, the J call TRBJ2-2, with 9 bases matching TRBD1. The CDR3 covers 16 residues. The V and J ends lost 4 bases and 4 bases, in that order; junction bases with no gene match: 7. Germline V gives CDR1 SGHTA, CDR2 FQGTGA.

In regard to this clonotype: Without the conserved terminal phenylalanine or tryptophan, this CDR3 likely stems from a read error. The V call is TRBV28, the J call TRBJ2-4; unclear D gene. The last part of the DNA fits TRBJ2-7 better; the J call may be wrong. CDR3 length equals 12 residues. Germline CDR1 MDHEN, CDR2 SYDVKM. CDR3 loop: CASSQQRYEQYL. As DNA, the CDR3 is TGTGCCAGCAGTCAACAGAGGTACGAGCAGTACTTA.

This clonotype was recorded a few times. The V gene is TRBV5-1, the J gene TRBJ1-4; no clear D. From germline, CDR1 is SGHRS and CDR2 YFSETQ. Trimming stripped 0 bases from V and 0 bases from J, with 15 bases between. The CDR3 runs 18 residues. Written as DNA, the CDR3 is TGCGCCAGCAGCTTGGGGACTTCCCCAAGCCCAACTAATGAAAAACTGTTTTTT. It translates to CASSLGTSPSPTNEKLFF. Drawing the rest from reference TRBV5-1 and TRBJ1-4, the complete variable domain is KAGVTQTPRYLIKTRGQQVTLSCSPISGHRSVSWYQQTPGQGLQFLFEYFSETQRNKGNFPGRFSGRQFSNSRSEMNVSTLELGDSALYLCASSLGTSPSPTNEKLFFGSGTQLSVL.

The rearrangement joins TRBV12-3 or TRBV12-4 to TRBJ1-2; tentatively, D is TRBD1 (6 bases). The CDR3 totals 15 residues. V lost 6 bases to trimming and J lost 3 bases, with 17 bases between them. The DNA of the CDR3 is TGTGCCAGCAGCGATGGACAGCAATCTCACTATGGCTACACCTTC. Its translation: CASSDGQQSHYGYTF.

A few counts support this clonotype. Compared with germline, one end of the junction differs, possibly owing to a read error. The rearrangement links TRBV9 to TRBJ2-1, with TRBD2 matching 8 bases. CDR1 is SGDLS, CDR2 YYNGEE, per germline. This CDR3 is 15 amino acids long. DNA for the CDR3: TGTGCCAGTAGCGAATCGGGAAGCGGGGGACAAAAGCAGTTCTTC. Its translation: CASSESGSGGQKQFF.

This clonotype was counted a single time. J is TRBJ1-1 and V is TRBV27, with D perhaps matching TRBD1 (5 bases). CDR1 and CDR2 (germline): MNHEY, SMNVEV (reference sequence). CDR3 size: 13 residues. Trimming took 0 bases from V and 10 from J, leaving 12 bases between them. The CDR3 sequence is CASSLSQSTGAFF. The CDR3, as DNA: TGTGCCAGCAGTTTATCTCAGAGTACAGGAGCTTTCTTT.

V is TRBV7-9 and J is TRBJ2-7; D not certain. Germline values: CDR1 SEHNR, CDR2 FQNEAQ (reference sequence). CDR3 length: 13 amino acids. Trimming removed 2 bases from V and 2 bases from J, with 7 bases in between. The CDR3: CASSLQVTYEQYF. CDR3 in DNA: TGTGCCAGCAGCTTACAGGTCACCTACGAGCAGTACTTC.

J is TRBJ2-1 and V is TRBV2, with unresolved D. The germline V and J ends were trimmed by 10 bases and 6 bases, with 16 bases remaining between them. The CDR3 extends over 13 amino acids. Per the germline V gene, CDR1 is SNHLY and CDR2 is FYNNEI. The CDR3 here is CATQFGEPNEQFF. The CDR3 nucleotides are TGTGCCACCCAATTTGGGGAACCCAATGAGCAGTTCTTC.

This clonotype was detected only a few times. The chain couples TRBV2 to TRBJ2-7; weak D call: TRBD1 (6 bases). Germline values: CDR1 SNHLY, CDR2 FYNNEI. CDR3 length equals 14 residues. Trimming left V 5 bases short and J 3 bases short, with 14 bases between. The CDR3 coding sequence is TGTGCCAGCAGTTTTTCACAGGGAAACTACGAGCAGTACTTC. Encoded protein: CASSFSQGNYEQYF.

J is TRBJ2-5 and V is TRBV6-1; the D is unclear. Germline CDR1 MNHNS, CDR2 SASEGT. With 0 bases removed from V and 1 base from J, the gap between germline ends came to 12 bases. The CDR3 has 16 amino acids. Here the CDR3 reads CASSEAGRQVQETQYF. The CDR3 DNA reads TGTGCCAGCAGTGAAGCCGGGCGGCAGGTCCAAGAGACCCAGTACTTC.

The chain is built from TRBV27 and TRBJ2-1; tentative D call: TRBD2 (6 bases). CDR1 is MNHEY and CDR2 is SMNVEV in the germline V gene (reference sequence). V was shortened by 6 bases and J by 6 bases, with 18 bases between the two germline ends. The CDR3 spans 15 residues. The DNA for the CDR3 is TGTGCCAGCAGCCCCATGTCGGGGGTGCCCAATGAGCAGTTCTTC. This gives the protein CASSPMSGVPNEQFF.